This T cell receptor (beta chain) was identified during a study of blood T cell repertoires in COVID-19. Study in general: T cells, B-cell-depleted T cells, or PBMCs supplied cDNA or gDNA.

V lost 1 base, J lost 2 bases, and 6 bases lay in between. Looked up from germline, CDR1 is SEHNR and CDR2 is FQNEAQ (reference sequence). This CDR3 spans 13 amino acids. Measured with immunoSEQ multiplex PCR; TCRdb has only the in-frame clones, and not every one. The data contain over 200,000 clones, around 84% of them singletons. The receptor was isolated from a man aged 35 to 55 who had recovered from COVID-19. This rearrangement joins TRBV7-9 to TRBJ2-7, with no clear D. The sequencing input was peripheral blood. CDR3 nucleotide sequence: TGTGCCAGCAGCTTAGGCGGTCCCTACGAGCAGTACTTC. Protein product: CASSLGGPYEQYF. Full variable domain (rest looked up from reference TRBV7-9 and TRBJ2-7): DTGVSQNPRHKITKRGQNVTFRCDPISEHNRLYWYRQTLGQGPEFLTYFQNEAQLEKSRLLSDRFSAERPKGSFSTLEIQRTEQGDSAMYLCASSLGGPYEQYFGPGTRLTVT.